The text below deals with one T cell receptor beta chain. The antigen is not known. Profiling relied on immunoSEQ multiplex PCR, and the TCRdb table lists in-frame clones only, not all of them. The table has 220,000 or so clones, roughly 85% seen once. V gave up 5 bases and J gave up 3 bases, with 10 bases separating them. Looked up from germline, CDR1 is SQVTM and CDR2 is ANQGSEA. CDR3 length equals 12 residues. The data derive from a study of cytomegalovirus exposure and HLA in healthy donors. Overall study findings and caveats: The tendency of first-cohort TCR clusters to co-occur in the roughly 110 validation repertoires was the finding of a later analysis. The study flagged some 170 TCR beta chains as cytomegalovirus-associated.

Sequenced: PBMCs. This TCR was recovered from a woman aged 18-29 years in good health and CMV-seronegative. The chain recombines TRBV29-1 with TRBJ1-2; D gene ambiguous. The CDR3, as DNA: TGCAGCGTTCGAGGTCCAGACTATGGCTACACCTTC. Its protein product is CSVRGPDYGYTF.